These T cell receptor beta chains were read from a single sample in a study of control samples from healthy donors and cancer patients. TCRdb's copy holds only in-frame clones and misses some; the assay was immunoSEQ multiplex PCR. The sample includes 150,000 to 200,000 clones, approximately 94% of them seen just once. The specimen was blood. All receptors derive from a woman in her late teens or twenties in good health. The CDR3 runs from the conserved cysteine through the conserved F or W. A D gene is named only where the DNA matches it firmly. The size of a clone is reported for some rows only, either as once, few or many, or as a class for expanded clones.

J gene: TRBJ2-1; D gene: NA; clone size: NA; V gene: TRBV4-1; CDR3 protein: CASSYQTSRIPYNEQFF; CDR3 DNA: TGCGCCAGCAGCTACCAGACTAGTAGGATTCCCTACAATGAGCAGTTCTTC
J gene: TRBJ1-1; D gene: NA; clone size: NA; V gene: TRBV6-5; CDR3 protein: CASSYSPGEAFF; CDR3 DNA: TGTGCCAGCAGTTACTCGCCGGGTGAAGCTTTCTTT
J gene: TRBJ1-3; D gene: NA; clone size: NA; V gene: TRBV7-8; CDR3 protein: CASSLGGAAGNTIYF; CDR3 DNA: TGTGCCAGCAGCTTAGGAGGGGCCGCTGGAAACACCATATATTTT
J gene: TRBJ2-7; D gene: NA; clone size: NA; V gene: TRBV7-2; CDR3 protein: CASSSHSYEQYF; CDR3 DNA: TGTGCCAGCAGCTCTCACTCCTACGAGCAGTACTTC
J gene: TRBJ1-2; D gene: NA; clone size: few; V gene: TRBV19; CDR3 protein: CASSIFSGGNYGYTF; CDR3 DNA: TGTGCCAGTAGTATTTTCTCGGGGGGCAACTATGGCTACACCTTC
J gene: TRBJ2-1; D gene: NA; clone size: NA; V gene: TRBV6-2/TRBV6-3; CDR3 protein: CASSSQGSGQFF; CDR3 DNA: TGTGCCAGCAGTTCACAGGGAAGTGGGCAGTTCTTC
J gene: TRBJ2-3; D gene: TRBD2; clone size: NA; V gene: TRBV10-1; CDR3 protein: CASSRTSGGTDTQYF; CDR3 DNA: TGCGCCAGCAGCCGGACTAGCGGGGGTACAGATACGCAGTATTTT
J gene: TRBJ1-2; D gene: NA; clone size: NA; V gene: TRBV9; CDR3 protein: CASSVGGEVSRGYTF; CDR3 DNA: TGTGCCAGCAGCGTAGGAGGGGAGGTATCGAGGGGCTACACCTTC
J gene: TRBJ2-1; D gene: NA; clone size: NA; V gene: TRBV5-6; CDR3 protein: CASSLVTVLSSYNEQFF; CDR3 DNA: TGTGCCAGCAGCTTAGTTACAGTCCTATCCTCCTACAATGAGCAGTTCTTC
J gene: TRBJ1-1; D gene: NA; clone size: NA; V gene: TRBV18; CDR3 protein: CASSPDPTILNTEAFF; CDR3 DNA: TGTGCCAGCTCACCTGACCCGACAATCCTGAACACTGAAGCTTTCTTT
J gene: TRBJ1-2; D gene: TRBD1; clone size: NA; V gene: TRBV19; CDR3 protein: CASSTWDRGYGYTF; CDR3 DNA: TGTGCCAGTAGTACATGGGACAGGGGCTATGGCTACACCTTC
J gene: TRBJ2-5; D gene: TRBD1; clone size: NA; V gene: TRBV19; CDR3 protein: CASSPDRGLEETQYF; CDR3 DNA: TGTGCCAGTAGTCCGGACAGGGGGCTCGAAGAGACCCAGTACTTC
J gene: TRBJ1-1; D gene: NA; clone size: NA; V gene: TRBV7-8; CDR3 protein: CASAGADTEAFF; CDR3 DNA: TGTGCCAGCGCGGGGGCGGACACTGAAGCTTTCTTT
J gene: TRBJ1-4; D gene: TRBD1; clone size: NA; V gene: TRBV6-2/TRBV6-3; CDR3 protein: CASSYRGPGQGDEKLFF; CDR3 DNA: TGTGCCAGCAGTTACCGCGGACCGGGACAGGGGGATGAAAAACTGTTTTTT
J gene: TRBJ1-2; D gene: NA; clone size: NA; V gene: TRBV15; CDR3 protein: CATSRDVGLGDYTF; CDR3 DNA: TGTGCCACCAGCAGAGATGTGGGCCTGGGAGACTACACCTTC
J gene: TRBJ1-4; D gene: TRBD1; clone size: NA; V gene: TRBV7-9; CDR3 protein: CASTDRGLNEKLFF; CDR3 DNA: TGTGCCAGCACCGACAGGGGACTGAATGAAAAACTGTTTTTT
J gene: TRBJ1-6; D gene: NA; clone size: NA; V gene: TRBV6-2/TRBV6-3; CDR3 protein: CASSYWEQGLENSPLHF; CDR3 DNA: TGTGCCAGCAGTTACTGGGAACAGGGATTGGAGAATTCACCCCTCCACTTT
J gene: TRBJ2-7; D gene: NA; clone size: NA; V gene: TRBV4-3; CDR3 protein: CASSQECEWEYEQYF; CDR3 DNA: TGCGCCAGCAGCCAAGAGTGTGAGTGGGAGTACGAGCAGTACTTC
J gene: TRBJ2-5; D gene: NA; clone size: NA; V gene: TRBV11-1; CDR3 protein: CASSLVRTAPSGTQYF; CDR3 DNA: TGTGCCAGCAGCTTAGTGAGGACAGCCCCCTCGGGGACCCAGTACTTC
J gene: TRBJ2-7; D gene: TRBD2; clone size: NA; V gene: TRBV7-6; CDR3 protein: CASSSQGGRGYEQYF; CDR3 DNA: TGTGCCAGCAGCTCCCAAGGCGGGAGGGGGTACGAGCAGTACTTC
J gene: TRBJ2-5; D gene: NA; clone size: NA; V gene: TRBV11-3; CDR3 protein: CASSSQETQYF; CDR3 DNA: TGTGCCAGCAGCTCACAAGAGACCCAGTACTTC
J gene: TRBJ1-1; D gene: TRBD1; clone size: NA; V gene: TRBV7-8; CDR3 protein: CASSLARDPRGTEAFF; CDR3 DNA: TGTGCCAGCAGCTTAGCACGAGACCCCAGGGGGACCGAAGCTTTCTTT
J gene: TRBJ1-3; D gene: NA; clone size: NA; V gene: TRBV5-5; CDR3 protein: CASSWDPRQPSGNTIYF; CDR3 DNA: TGTGCCAGCAGCTGGGACCCCCGGCAACCCTCTGGAAACACCATATATTTT
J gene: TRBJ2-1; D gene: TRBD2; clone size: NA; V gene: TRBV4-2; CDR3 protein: CASSHELAGGPDEQFF; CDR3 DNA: TGTGCCAGCAGCCATGAACTAGCGGGAGGGCCGGATGAGCAGTTCTTC
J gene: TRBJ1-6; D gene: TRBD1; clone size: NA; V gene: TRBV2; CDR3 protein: CASSGQGANSPLHF; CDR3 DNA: TGTGCCAGCAGTGGGCAGGGGGCTAATTCACCCCTCCACTTT
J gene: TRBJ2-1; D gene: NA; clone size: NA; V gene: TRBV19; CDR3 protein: CASSSDLFRNEQFF; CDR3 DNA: TGTGCCAGTAGTTCGGACCTTTTTCGGAATGAGCAGTTCTTC
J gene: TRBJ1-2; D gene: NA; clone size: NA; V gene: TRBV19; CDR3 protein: CASSIGSDRPYYGYTF; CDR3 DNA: TGTGCCAGTAGTATAGGGTCCGACAGACCGTACTATGGCTACACCTTC
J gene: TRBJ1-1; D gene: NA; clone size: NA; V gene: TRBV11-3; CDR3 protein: CASRGRGTGEAFF; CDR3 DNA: TGTGCCAGCAGGGGCAGGGGAACGGGTGAAGCTTTCTTT
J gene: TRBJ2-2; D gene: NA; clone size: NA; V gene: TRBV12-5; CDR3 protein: CASGYSPWRGSGDTGELFF; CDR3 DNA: TGTGCTAGTGGCTACTCCCCGTGGCGAGGGAGCGGCGACACCGGGGAGCTGTTTTTT
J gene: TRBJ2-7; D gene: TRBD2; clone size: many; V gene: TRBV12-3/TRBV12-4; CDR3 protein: CASSGTSDGEQYF; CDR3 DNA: TGTGCCAGCAGTGGAACTAGCGATGGCGAGCAGTACTTC
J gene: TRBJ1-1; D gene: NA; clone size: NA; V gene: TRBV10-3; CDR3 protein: CAISEGVTEAFF; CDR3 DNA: TGTGCCATCAGTGAGGGGGTCACTGAAGCTTTCTTT
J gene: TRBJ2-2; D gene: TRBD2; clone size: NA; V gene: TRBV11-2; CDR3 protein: CASSPIAGANTGELFF; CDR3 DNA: TGTGCCAGCAGCCCAATAGCGGGAGCCAACACCGGGGAGCTGTTTTTT
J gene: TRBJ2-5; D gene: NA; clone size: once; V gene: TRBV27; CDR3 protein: CASRRTSEGTQYF; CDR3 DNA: TGTGCCAGCCGAAGGACCTCGGAAGGGACCCAGTACTTC
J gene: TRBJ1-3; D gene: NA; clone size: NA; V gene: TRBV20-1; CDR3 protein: CSASRRISGNTIYF; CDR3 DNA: TGCAGTGCTAGTAGGCGGATCTCTGGAAACACCATATATTTT
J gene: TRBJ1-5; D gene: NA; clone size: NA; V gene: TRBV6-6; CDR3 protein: CASTPAGSYSNQPQHF; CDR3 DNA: TGTGCCAGCACCCCCGCGGGCAGTTATAGCAATCAGCCCCAGCATTTT
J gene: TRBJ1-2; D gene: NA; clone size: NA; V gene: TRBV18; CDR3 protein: CASSDLANYGYTF; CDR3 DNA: TGTGCCAGCTCGGACCTAGCTAACTATGGCTACACCTTC
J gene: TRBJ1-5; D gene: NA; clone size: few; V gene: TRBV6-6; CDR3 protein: CASTSKGPQHF; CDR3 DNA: TGTGCCAGCACCTCTAAGGGGCCCCAGCATTTT
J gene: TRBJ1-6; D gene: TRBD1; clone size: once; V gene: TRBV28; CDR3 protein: CASSLYGQGHSPLHF; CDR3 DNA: TGTGCCAGCAGTTTATATGGACAGGGGCACTCACCCCTCCACTTT
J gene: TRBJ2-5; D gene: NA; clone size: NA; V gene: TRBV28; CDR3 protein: CASSFAGRGVETQYF; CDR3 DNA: TGTGCCAGCAGTTTTGCCGGCAGGGGGGTAGAGACCCAGTACTTC
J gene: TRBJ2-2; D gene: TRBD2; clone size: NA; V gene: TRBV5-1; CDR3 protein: CASSFLAGGGTGELFF; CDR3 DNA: TGCGCCAGCAGCTTCCTAGCGGGAGGTGGCACCGGGGAGCTGTTTTTT
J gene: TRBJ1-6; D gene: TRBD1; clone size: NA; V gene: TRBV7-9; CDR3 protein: CASSSFGTGNSPLHF; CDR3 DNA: TGTGCCAGCAGCTCTTTTGGGACAGGGAATTCACCCCTCCACTTT
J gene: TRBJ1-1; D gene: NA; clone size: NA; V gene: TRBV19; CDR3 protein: CASRPWGGMNTEAFF; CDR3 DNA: TGTGCCAGTCGCCCTTGGGGCGGGATGAACACTGAAGCTTTCTTT